The rows below give T cell receptor beta chains drawn from one sample of a study of OX40 agonist ivuxolimab in advanced cancers. Produced via immunoSEQ multiplex PCR; TCRdb's table is partial and in-frame only. Among 66,000 or so clones, about nine tenths were seen once, and the ten largest hold around 2%. This material consisted of CD4+ or CD8+ T cells sorted from blood, taken in a trial of the OX40 agonist ivuxolimab. These TCRs come from an adult with an advanced solid tumor such as melanoma, head and neck, liver or kidney cancer. CDR3s include the opening cysteine and the closing phenylalanine or tryptophan. The D gene is left open where the match is weak. Rows give clone size only sometimes, using once, few, many, or a class for an expanded clone.

J gene,V gene,D gene,clone size,CDR3 protein,CDR3 DNA
TRBJ1-4,TRBV9,-,-,CASSPRIAGGEKLFF,TGTGCCAGCAGCCCCCGTATCGCGGGGGGTGAAAAACTGTTTTTT
TRBJ2-5,TRBV7-2,TRBD1,-,CASSSGQGRRETQYF,TGTGCCAGCAGCTCGGGACAGGGAAGGCGAGAGACCCAGTACTTC
TRBJ2-7,TRBV2,TRBD1,-,CASRTGTGDSRQYF,TGTGCCAGCAGGACCGGGACAGGGGATAGTAGGCAGTACTTC
TRBJ2-3,TRBV6-1,-,-,CASTLQGKGADTQYF,TGTGCCAGCACCCTACAGGGAAAGGGAGCAGATACGCAGTATTTT
TRBJ2-5,TRBV7-3,-,-,CASSSISGETQYF,TGTGCCAGCAGCTCGATTAGTGGGGAGACCCAGTACTTC
TRBJ1-4,TRBV11-2,-,-,CASSLAEGEKLFF,TGTGCCAGCAGCTTAGCTGAGGGTGAAAAACTGTTTTTT
TRBJ1-1,TRBV28,-,-,CASSRSGREGTPEAFF,TGTGCCAGCAGCCGATCCGGAAGGGAGGGGACACCTGAAGCTTTCTTT
TRBJ2-1,TRBV28,TRBD2,-,CASSPSRTSGRNEQFF,TGTGCCAGCAGTCCCTCTCGGACTAGCGGGAGGAATGAGCAGTTCTTC
TRBJ2-1,TRBV28,TRBD1,once,CASSRQGSAYNEQFF,TGTGCCAGCAGCCGACAGGGCTCCGCTTACAATGAGCAGTTCTTC
TRBJ1-2,TRBV5-5,TRBD1,-,CASSSGQGNYGYTF,TGTGCCAGCAGCTCGGGACAGGGGAACTATGGCTACACCTTC
TRBJ2-7,TRBV5-6,-,few,CASSRSGLGEQYF,TGTGCCAGCAGCCGATCAGGTTTGGGCGAGCAGTACTTC
TRBJ2-6,TRBV11-2,TRBD2,-,CASTNSGGNSGANVLTF,TGTGCCAGCACCAATAGCGGGGGGAACTCTGGGGCCAACGTCCTGACTTTC
TRBJ2-1,TRBV7-2,TRBD2,-,CASNVASGRSSSEQFF,TGTGCCAGCAACGTAGCTAGCGGGAGGTCATCTAGTGAGCAGTTCTTC
TRBJ1-2,TRBV19,TRBD1,few,CASSSSRDSLWDYGYTF,TGTGCCAGTAGTAGTAGCCGGGACAGCCTCTGGGACTATGGCTACACCTTC
TRBJ1-5,TRBV19,TRBD1,-,CASKPGQGSYSNQPQHF,TGTGCCAGTAAGCCGGGACAGGGGTCCTATAGCAATCAGCCCCAGCATTTT
TRBJ1-1,TRBV7-2,-,few,CASSPLRDTEAFF,TGTGCCAGCAGCCCCCTTAGGGACACTGAAGCTTTCTTT
TRBJ2-5,TRBV7-2,-,-,CASSLVTSQETQYF,TGTGCCAGCAGCTTAGTAACTAGCCAAGAGACCCAGTACTTC
TRBJ2-7,TRBV6-1,TRBD1,-,CASRETGGEQYF,TGTGCCAGCAGAGAAACAGGGGGCGAGCAGTACTTC
TRBJ1-5,TRBV11-2,-,-,CASSLDWAGSQPQHF,TGTGCCAGCAGCTTAGACTGGGCGGGTAGTCAGCCCCAGCATTTT
TRBJ2-5,TRBV11-2,-,-,CASRPYQLGFEYQETQYF,TGTGCCAGCAGACCTTATCAGTTGGGATTCGAGTACCAAGAGACCCAGTACTTC
TRBJ1-3,TRBV30,-,-,CACETGNTIYF,TGTGCCTGTGAGACTGGAAACACCATATATTTT
TRBJ1-1,TRBV5-1,-,-,CASRPRGSGDTEAFF,TGCGCCAGCAGGCCGCGGGGTTCTGGGGACACTGAAGCTTTCTTT
TRBJ2-2,TRBV28,TRBD2,-,CASSLASGSVGELFF,TGTGCCAGCAGTTTAGCTAGCGGGAGTGTCGGGGAGCTGTTTTTT
TRBJ2-5,TRBV11-2,TRBD2,-,CASSLTRTSGRSGETQYF,TGTGCCAGCAGCTTAACCCGGACTAGCGGGAGATCTGGGGAGACCCAGTACTTC
TRBJ1-1,TRBV7-6,-,-,CASSLAGTNTEAFF,TGTGCCAGCAGCTTAGCAGGGACGAACACTGAAGCTTTCTTT
TRBJ1-3,TRBV6-5,-,-,CASSYNPGVAGNTIYF,TGTGCCAGCAGTTACAACCCAGGGGTGGCTGGAAACACCATATATTTT
TRBJ1-2,TRBV10-3,TRBD1,-,CAISESSDRGFDYGYTF,TGTGCCATCAGTGAGTCGTCGGACAGGGGGTTTGACTATGGCTACACCTTC
TRBJ1-6,TRBV7-2,TRBD1,-,CASSQTGNNSPLHF,TGTGCCAGCAGTCAGACAGGGAATAATTCACCCCTCCACTTT
TRBJ2-2,TRBV6-6,-,-,CASSTIGVSGELFF,TGTGCCAGCAGTACAATCGGGGTGTCCGGGGAGCTGTTTTTT
TRBJ2-6,TRBV7-3,-,-,CASSFQGVNVLTF,TGTGCCAGCAGCTTCCAAGGGGTCAACGTCCTGACTTTC
TRBJ1-6,TRBV2,-,-,CASSEDVDGSPLHF,TGTGCCAGCAGTGAAGATGTGGACGGTTCACCCCTCCACTTT
TRBJ1-1,TRBV28,-,few,CASRRGGVNTEAFF,TGTGCCAGCAGGAGAGGCGGGGTGAACACTGAAGCTTTCTTT
TRBJ2-7,TRBV5-1,-,-,CASSLAQGSYEQYF,TGCGCCAGCAGCTTGGCCCAGGGTAGCTACGAGCAGTACTTC
TRBJ2-2,TRBV7-8,-,-,CASSPRWNTGELFF,TGTGCCAGCAGCCCCCGCTGGAACACCGGGGAGCTGTTTTTT
TRBJ2-1,TRBV27,-,-,CASITKWTSYNEQFF,TGTGCCAGCATCACAAAATGGACCTCCTACAATGAGCAGTTCTTC
TRBJ1-1,TRBV28,-,few,CASKFLGVVGSEAFF,TGTGCCAGCAAATTCCTCGGGGTGGTGGGCTCTGAAGCTTTCTTT
TRBJ1-3,TRBV9,-,-,CASSWGLSGNTIYF,TGTGCCAGCAGCTGGGGACTCTCTGGAAACACCATATATTTT
TRBJ2-4,TRBV28,-,-,CASSLPGNKNIQYF,TGTGCCAGCAGTTTACCAGGGAACAAAAACATTCAGTACTTC
TRBJ1-4,TRBV11-1,-,-,CASSFDRLSEKLFF,TGTGCCAGCAGCTTCGACAGGCTAAGCGAAAAACTGTTTTTT
TRBJ1-2,TRBV30,-,-,CAWRQGGGYTF,TGTGCCTGGAGGCAAGGAGGTGGCTACACCTTC
TRBJ1-2,TRBV10-3,TRBD1,-,CAIKGTADGYTF,TGTGCCATCAAAGGGACAGCCGATGGCTACACCTTC
TRBJ1-3,TRBV14,TRBD1,-,CASTGTGFSGNTIYF,TGTGCCAGCACCGGGACAGGGTTCTCTGGAAACACCATATATTTT